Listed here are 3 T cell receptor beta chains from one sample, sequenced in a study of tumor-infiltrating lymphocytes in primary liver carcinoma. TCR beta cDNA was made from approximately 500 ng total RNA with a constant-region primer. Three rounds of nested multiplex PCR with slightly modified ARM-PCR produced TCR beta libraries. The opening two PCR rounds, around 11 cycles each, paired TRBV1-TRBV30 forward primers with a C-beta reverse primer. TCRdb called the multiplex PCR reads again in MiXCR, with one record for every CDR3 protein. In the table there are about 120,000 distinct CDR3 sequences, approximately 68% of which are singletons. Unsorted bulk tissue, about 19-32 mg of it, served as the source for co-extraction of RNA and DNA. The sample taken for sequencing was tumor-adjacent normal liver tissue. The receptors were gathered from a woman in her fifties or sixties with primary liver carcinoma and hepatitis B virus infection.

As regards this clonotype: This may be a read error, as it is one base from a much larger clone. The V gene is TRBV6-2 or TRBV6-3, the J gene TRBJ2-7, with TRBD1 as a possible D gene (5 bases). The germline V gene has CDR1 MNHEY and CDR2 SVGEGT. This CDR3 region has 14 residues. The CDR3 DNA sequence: TGTGTCAGCAGTTTGGACACCGGGTCCTACGAGCAGTACTTC. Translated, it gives CVSSLDTGSYEQYF.

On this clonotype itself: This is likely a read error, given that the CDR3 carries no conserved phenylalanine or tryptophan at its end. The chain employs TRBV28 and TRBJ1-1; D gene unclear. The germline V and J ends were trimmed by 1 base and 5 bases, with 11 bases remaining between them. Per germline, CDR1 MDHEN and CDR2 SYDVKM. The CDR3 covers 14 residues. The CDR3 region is CASSLSPRGTEAFL. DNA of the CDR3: TGTGCCAGCAGTTTATCCCCACGGGGAACTGAAGCTTTCCTT.

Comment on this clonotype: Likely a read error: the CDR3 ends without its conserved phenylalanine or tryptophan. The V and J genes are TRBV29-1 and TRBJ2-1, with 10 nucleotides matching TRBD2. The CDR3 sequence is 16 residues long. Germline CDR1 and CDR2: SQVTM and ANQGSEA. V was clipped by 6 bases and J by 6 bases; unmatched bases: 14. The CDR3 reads CSVVKLAGASANEQFL. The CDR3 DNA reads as TGCAGCGTAGTTAAGCTAGCGGGAGCATCGGCCAATGAGCAGTTCCTC.